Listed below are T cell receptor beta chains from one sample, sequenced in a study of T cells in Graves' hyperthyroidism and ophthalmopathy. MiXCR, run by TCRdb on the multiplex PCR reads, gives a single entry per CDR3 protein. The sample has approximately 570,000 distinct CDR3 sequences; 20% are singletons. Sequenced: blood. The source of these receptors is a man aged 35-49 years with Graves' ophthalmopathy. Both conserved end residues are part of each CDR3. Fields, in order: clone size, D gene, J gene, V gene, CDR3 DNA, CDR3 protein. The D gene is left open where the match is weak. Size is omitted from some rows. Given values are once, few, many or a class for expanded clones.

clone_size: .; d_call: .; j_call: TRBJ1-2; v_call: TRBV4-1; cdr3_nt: TGCGCCAGCAGCCGAGCCGGGACTTCGGCTTCTGGCTACACCTTC; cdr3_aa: CASSRAGTSASGYTF
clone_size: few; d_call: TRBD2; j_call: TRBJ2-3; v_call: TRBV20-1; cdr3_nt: TGCAGTGCTGGACTAGCGGGGGGGGGTATTTTAGATACGCAGTATTTT; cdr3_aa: CSAGLAGGGILDTQYF
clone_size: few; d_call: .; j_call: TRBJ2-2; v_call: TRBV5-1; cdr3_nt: TGCGCCAGCAGAGCCACTAACACCGGGGAGCTGTTTTTT; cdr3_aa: CASRATNTGELFF
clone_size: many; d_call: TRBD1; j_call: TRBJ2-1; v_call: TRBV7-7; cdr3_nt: TGTGCTAGCAGCTCAACGGGACAGGGGTACAATGAGCAGTTCTTC; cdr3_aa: CASSSTGQGYNEQFF
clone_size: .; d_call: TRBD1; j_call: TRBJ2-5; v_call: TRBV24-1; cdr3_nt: TGTGCCACCAGTGATTCCCGGGACAGGGTAGAGACCCAGTACTTC; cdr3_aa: CATSDSRDRVETQYF
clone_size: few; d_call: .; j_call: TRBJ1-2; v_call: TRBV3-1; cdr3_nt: TGTGCCAGCAGCCTCCAAACGGGGAGGGTTTGGTATGGCTACACCTTC; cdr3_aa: CASSLQTGRVWYGYTF
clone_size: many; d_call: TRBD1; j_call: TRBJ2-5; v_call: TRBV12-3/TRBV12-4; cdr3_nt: TGTGCCAGCAGCCTCAGGGGGCGCCAAGAGACCCAGTACTTC; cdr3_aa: CASSLRGRQETQYF
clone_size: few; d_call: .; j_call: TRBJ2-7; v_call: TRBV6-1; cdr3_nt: TGTGCCAGCACCCAGGGGGGGAACCTCGAGCAGTACTTC; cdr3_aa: CASTQGGNLEQYF
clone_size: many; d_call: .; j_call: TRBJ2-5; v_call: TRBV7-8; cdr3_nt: TGTGCCAGCAGCTCTTATGGGGGGGCGGGGGAGACCCAGTACTTC; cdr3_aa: CASSSYGGAGETQYF
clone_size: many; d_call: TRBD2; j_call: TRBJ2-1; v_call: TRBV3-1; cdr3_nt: TGTGCCAGCAGCCCAAGATTTCGCGGGGGGGAGCAGTTCTTC; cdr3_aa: CASSPRFRGGEQFF
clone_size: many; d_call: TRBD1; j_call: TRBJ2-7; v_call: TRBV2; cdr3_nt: TGTGCCAGCAGGTCATACAGGGGTAGCTACGAGCAGTACTTC; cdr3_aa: CASRSYRGSYEQYF
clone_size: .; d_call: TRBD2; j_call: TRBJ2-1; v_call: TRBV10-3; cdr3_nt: TGTGCCATCAGACTGGGACTAGCGGGTGACAATGAGCAGTTCTTC; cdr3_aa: CAIRLGLAGDNEQFF
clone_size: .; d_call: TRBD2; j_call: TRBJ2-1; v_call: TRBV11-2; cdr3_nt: TGTGCCAGCGGATACCCCCCTACCGGGACTAGCGGGAGATTCGATGAGCAGTTCTTC; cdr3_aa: CASGYPPTGTSGRFDEQFF
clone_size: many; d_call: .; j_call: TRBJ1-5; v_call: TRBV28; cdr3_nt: TGTGCCTCAGAAGGGCAAGATCAGCCCCAGCATTTT; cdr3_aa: CASEGQDQPQHF
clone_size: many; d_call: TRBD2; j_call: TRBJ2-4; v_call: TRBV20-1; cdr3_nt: TGCAGTGCAGAGACTAGCGGGGGCGGGGTAGCCAAAAACATTCAGTACTTC; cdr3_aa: CSAETSGGGVAKNIQYF
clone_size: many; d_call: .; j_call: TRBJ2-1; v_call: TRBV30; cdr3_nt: TGTGCCTGGAGTGTACCGTCGCCTGGGAATGAGCAGTTCTTC; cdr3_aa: CAWSVPSPGNEQFF
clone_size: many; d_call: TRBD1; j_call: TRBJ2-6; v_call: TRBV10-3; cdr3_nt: TGTGCCACTGGACAGGGGGCGCAAGGGGCCAACGTCCTGACTTTC; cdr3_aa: CATGQGAQGANVLTF
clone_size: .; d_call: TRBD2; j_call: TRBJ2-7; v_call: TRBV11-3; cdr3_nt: TGTGCCAGCAGGGGACTAGCGGGGGTGGCCTACGAGCAGTACTTC; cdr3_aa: CASRGLAGVAYEQYF
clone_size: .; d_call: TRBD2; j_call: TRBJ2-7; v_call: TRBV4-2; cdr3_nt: TGTGCCAGCAGCCCCCTGACTCCTAGCGGACTTTACGAGCAGTACTTC; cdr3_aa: CASSPLTPSGLYEQYF
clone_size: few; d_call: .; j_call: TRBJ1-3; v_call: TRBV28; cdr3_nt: TGTGCCAGCAGTTTCACGAGGGCTGGAAACACCATATATTTT; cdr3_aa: CASSFTRAGNTIYF
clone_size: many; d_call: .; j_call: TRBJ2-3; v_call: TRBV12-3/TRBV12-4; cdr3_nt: TGTGCCAGCAACTGGGGGGCAGATACGCAGTATTTT; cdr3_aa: CASNWGADTQYF
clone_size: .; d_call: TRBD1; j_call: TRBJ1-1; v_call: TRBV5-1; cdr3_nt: TGCGCCAGCAGCTTGGCCCCCCAGGGGGGCACTGAAGCTTTCTTT; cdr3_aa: CASSLAPQGGTEAFF
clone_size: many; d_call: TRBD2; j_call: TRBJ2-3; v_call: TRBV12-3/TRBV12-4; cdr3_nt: TGTGCCAGCAGTTTAGAGACTAGCGGGGCAGATACGCAGTATTTT; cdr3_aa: CASSLETSGADTQYF
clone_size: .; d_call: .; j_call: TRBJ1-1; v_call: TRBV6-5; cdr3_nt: TGTGCCAGCACTTACCCCCCCCCGACTCCCGGGACTGAAGCTTTCTTT; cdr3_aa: CASTYPPPTPGTEAFF
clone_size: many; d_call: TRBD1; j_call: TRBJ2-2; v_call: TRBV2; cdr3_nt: TGTGCCAGCAGTGTTCAGGGGGCGCCCGGGGAGCTGTTTTTT; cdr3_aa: CASSVQGAPGELFF
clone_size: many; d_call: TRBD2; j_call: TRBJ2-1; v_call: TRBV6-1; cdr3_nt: TGTGCCAGCAGTGATCAACTAGCGGCTTACAATGAGCAGTTCTTC; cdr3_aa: CASSDQLAAYNEQFF
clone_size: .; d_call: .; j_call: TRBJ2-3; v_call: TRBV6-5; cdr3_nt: TGTGCCAGCAGTTACGGGAGGACTTTCACAGATACGCAGTATTTT; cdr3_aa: CASSYGRTFTDTQYF
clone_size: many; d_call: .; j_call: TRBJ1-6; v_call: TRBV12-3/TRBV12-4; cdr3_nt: TGTGCCAGCAAAAACTCCTATAATTCACCCCTCCACTTT; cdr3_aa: CASKNSYNSPLHF
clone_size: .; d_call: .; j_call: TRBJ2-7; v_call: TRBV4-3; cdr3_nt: TGCGCCAGCAGCCAAAGGACAGGGAGGGGCGAGCAGTACTTC; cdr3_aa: CASSQRTGRGEQYF
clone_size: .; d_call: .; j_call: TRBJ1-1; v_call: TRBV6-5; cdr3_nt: TGTGCTAGCGGGGGGAGGAACACTGAAGCTTTCTTT; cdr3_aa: CASGGRNTEAFF
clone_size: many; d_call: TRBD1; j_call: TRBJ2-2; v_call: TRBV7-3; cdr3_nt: TGTGCCAGCATCTTTGAATCAGGGACAGCTAACACCGGGGAGCTGTTTTTT; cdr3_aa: CASIFESGTANTGELFF
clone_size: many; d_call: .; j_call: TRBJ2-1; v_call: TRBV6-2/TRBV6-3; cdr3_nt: TGTGCCAGCAGTTACGCGGCGGGGGCCTTTCGACAGTTCTTC; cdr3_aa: CASSYAAGAFRQFF
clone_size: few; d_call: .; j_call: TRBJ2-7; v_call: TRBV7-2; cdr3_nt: TGTGCCAGCAGCTTACAAATTTCGCGTTTCGAGCAGTACTTC; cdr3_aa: CASSLQISRFEQYF
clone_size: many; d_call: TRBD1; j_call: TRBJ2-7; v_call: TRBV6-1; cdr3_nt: TGTGCCAGCAGTATGAGGGACAGTGTCTCCTACGAGCAGTACTTC; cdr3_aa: CASSMRDSVSYEQYF
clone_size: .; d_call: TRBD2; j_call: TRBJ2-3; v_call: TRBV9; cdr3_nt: TGTGCCAGCAGCGTACCTAGCGGGGGGGACACAGATACGCAGTATTTT; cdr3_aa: CASSVPSGGDTDTQYF
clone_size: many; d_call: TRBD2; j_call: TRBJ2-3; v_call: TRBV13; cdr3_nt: TGTGCCAGCCTAGCGGGAGAGGCCCAAGATACGCAGTATTTT; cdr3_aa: CASLAGEAQDTQYF
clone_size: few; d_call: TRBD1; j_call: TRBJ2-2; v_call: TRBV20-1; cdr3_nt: TGCAGTGCTAGGGGTCCGGGACAGGCCCTTTTT; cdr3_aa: CSARGPGQALF
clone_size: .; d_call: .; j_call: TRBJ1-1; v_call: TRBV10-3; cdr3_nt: TGTGCCATCAGGATTTCCAAGAACACTGAAGCTTTCTTT; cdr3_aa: CAIRISKNTEAFF